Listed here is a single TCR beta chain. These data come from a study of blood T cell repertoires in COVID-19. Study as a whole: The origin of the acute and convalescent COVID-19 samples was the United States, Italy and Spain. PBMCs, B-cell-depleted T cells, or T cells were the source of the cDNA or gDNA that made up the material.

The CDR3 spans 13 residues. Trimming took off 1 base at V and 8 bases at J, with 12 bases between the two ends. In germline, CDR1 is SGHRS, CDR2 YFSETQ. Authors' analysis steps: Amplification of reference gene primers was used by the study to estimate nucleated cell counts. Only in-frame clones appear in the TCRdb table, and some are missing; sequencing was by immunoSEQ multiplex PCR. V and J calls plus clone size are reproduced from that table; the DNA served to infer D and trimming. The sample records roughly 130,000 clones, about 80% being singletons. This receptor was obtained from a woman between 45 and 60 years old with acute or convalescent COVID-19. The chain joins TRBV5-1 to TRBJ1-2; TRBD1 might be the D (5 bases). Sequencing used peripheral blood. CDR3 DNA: TGCGCCAGCAGCTTGAAGGGAGGGGAAGGCTACACCTTC. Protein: CASSLKGGEGYTF.